One and the same sample provided the 12 T cell receptor beta chains below, sequenced in a study of beta chain features in type 1 diabetes. cDNA synthesis used the whole RNA isolate, giving expressed TCRB sequences. Sequencing used immunoSEQ multiplex PCR; TCRdb keeps in-frame clones, though not all of them. The sample comprises just under 150,000 clones, 8.5% to 12% of which are singletons, and around 1.2% rests with the top ten. The sequencing input was naive CD4+ T cells from blood. All receptors derive from a man aged 18 to 29 in good health.

This clone was counted many times. Other nucleotide sequences in the sample specify the same CDR3. The chain combines TRBV7-9 with TRBJ2-7; TRBD1 aligns across 9 bases. Germline CDR1 and CDR2: SEHNR and FQNEAQ (reference sequence). Losses at the gene ends were 5 bases for V and 1 base for J; bases not matched to a gene: 3. The CDR3 sequence is 14 residues long. The CDR3 DNA is TGTGCCAGCAGCCGACAGGGGGGTTCCTACGAGCAGTACTTC. The encoded protein is CASSRQGGSYEQYF.

The J gene is TRBJ2-2, the V gene TRBV9, with TRBD2 matching 13 bases. V was clipped by 3 bases and J by 2 bases; unmatched bases: 10. This CDR3 is 19 amino acids long. Germline CDR1 reads SGDLS; CDR2 reads YYNGEE. CDR3 DNA sequence: TGTGCCAGCAGCGCTGGACTAGCGGGGGAATTGTTAAACACCGGGGAGCTGTTTTTT. Amino acids: CASSAGLAGELLNTGELFF.

The rearrangement joins TRBV5-1 to TRBJ2-3; TRBD2 agrees at 8 bases. With V trimmed by 4 bases and J by 2 bases, 9 bases remained unmatched. This CDR3 contains 16 residues. CDR1 and CDR2 from the germline V gene are SGHRS and YFSETQ. The CDR3 DNA reads TGCGCCAGCAGCCGGGACGCGGGGGGACCCACAGATACGCAGTATTTT. Amino acids: CASSRDAGGPTDTQYF. Full variable domain (rest looked up from reference TRBV5-1 and TRBJ2-3): KAGVTQTPRYLIKTRGQQVTLSCSPISGHRSVSWYQQTPGQGLQFLFEYFSETQRNKGNFPGRFSGRQFSNSRSEMNVSTLELGDSALYLCASSRDAGGPTDTQYFGPGTRLTVL.

The V call is TRBV7-8, the J call TRBJ1-2; 7 bases align to TRBD1. Germline V gives CDR1 SGHVS, CDR2 FQNEAQ. The CDR3 loop spans 15 amino acids. Trimming removed 5 bases from V and 4 bases from J; junction bases left unmatched: 10. The CDR3 loop is CASSLGQPPTYGYTF. The CDR3 nucleotides read TGTGCCAGCAGCCTGGGACAGCCACCAACCTATGGCTACACCTTC.

This clone was counted a few times. The chain is built from TRBV6-5 and TRBJ2-1; 11 bases agree with TRBD1. Germline trimming cut 4 bases from V and 3 bases from J; bases unmatched to any gene: 5. Germline CDR1 and CDR2: MNHEY and SVGAGI. The CDR3 has 16 amino acids. The CDR3 is CASSSRTGGNYNEQFF. In DNA form, the CDR3 reads TGTGCCAGCAGTTCCCGGACAGGGGGCAACTACAATGAGCAGTTCTTC.

The rearrangement joins TRBV2 to TRBJ1-5; 9 bases line up with TRBD1. V was clipped by 6 bases and J by 4 bases; unmatched bases: 1. The V gene's germline CDR1 is SNHLY and CDR2 FYNNEI. The CDR3 totals 13 residues. The CDR3 DNA follows: TGTGCCAGCAGCGGGACAGGGAATCAGCCCCAGCATTTT. Its translation: CASSGTGNQPQHF.

The V gene is TRBV18, the J gene TRBJ1-5; 8 nucleotides align to TRBD1. Germline lookup yields CDR1 KGHSH and CDR2 LQKENI. This CDR3 spans 15 amino acids. Trimming removed 4 bases from V and 5 bases from J; junction bases left unmatched: 7. The CDR3 bases are TGTGCCAGCTCACGCGGGACAGGAACCGATCAGCCCCAGCATTTT. Its protein product is CASSRGTGTDQPQHF.

In its sample, this clone was seen a few times. The chain joins TRBV4-2 to TRBJ1-1; the D is unclear. Trimming took 1 base from V and 3 from J, leaving 12 bases between them. Germline V gene data show CDR1 as LGHNA and CDR2 as YNFKEQ. The CDR3 extends over 15 amino acids. CDR3 in amino acids: CASSQVARSDTEAFF. The CDR3 DNA reads as TGTGCCAGCAGCCAAGTGGCGAGGTCGGACACTGAAGCTTTCTTT.

This chain links TRBV10-3 with TRBJ2-7; 7 positions match TRBD1. V lost 4 bases, J lost 0 bases, and 3 bases stayed unmatched. Germline V gives CDR1 ENHRY, CDR2 SYGVKD. The length of the CDR3 is 14 residues. CDR3 residues: CAISGQGNSYEQYF. CDR3 bases: TGTGCCATCAGTGGACAGGGTAACTCCTACGAGCAGTACTTC.

There are a few counts of this clone. The chain joins TRBV28 to TRBJ1-2; 7 bases agree with TRBD1. Germline CDR1 is MDHEN and CDR2 is SYDVKM. This CDR3 region has 15 residues. The J segment lost 2 bases and the V segment lost 0 bases, leaving 3 bases of the junction unmatched. The CDR3 region has the DNA TGTGCCAGCAGTTTATGGTGGGACAGAAACTATGGCTACACCTTC. It codes for CASSLWWDRNYGYTF.

This clone has more than one count but fewer than ten. The chain recombines TRBV6-5 with TRBJ1-6; no clear D gene. Germline V gene data show CDR1 as MNHEY and CDR2 as SVGAGI. V was pared by 7 bases and J by 3 bases, with 13 bases between. The CDR3 length is 15 residues. This chain's CDR3 is CASKQAPLYNSPLHF. In DNA, the CDR3 is TGTGCCAGCAAGCAGGCGCCTCTCTATAATTCACCCCTCCACTTT.

CDR3 sequence (DNA): TGTGCCAGCAGTGAATGGGGGGGCCCTTCCTACAATGAGCAGTTCTTC. As protein: CASSEWGGPSYNEQFF. The chain has TRBV6-1 and TRBJ2-1; D may be TRBD2 (7 bases). V gave up 2 bases and J gave up 1 base, with 12 bases separating them. The CDR3 runs to 16 residues. From germline, CDR1 is MNHNS and CDR2 SASEGT.